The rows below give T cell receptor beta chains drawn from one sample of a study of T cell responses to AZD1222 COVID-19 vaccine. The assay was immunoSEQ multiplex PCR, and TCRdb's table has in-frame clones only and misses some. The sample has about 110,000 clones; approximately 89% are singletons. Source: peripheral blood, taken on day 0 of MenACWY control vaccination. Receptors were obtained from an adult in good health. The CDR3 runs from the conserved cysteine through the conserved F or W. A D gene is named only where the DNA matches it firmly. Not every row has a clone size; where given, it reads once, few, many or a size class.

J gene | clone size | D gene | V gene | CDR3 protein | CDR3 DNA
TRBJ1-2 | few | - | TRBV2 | CASSEGSLNYGYTF | TGTGCCAGCAGTGAGGGCAGCCTAAACTATGGCTACACCTTC
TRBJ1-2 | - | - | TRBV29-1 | CSVRSGVGYTF | TGCAGCGTTCGGTCCGGGGTCGGCTACACCTTC
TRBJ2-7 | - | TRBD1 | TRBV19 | CASRGDRGYEQYF | TGTGCCAGTAGAGGAGACAGGGGCTACGAGCAGTACTTC
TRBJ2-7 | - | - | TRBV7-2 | CASSLAAGSYEQYF | TGTGCCAGCAGCTTAGCTGCGGGGTCCTACGAGCAGTACTTC
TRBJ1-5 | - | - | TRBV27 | CASSYQPQHF | TGTGCCAGCAGTTATCAGCCCCAGCATTTT
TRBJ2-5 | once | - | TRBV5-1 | CASSLGLGETQYF | TGCGCCAGCAGCCTGGGGCTCGGAGAGACCCAGTACTTC
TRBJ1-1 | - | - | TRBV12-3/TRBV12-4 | CASSLFMNTEAFF | TGTGCCAGCAGTTTATTTATGAACACTGAAGCTTTCTTT
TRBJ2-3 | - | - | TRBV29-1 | CSVREGADTQYF | TGCAGCGTCCGGGAGGGGGCCGATACGCAGTATTTT
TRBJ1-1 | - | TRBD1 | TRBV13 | CASSFDRGWRNTEAFF | TGTGCCAGCAGCTTTGACAGGGGGTGGAGGAACACTGAAGCTTTCTTT
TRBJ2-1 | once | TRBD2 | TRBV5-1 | CASSLAVRGGSPNEQFF | TGCGCCAGCAGCCTCGCGGTCCGGGGGGGGAGCCCCAATGAGCAGTTCTTC
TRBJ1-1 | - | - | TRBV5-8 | CASSFGLPNTEAFF | TGTGCCAGCAGCTTCGGACTTCCCAACACTGAAGCTTTCTTT
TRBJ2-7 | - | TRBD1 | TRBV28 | CASTDGTVYEQYF | TGTGCCAGCACTGACGGGACAGTCTACGAGCAGTACTTC
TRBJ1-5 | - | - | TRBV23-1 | CASSQSNGHAQPQHF | TGCGCCAGCAGTCAATCGAATGGGCACGCTCAGCCCCAGCATTTT
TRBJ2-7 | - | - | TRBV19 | CASSIAGHLYEQYF | TGTGCCAGTAGTATAGCTGGGCACCTCTACGAGCAGTACTTC
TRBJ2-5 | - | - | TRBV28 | CASSFSGQETQYF | TGTGCCAGCAGTTTCTCCGGTCAAGAGACCCAGTACTTC
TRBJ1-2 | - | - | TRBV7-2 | CASSLAWQGLGYTF | TGTGCCAGCAGCTTAGCGTGGCAGGGCCTTGGCTACACCTTC
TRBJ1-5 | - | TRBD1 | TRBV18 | CASSPPLQGNSNQPQHF | TGTGCCAGCTCACCACCTCTACAGGGGAATAGCAATCAGCCCCAGCATTTT
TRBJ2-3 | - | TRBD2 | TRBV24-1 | CATSEAGSSDTQYF | TGTGCCACCAGTGAAGCGGGAAGTTCAGATACGCAGTATTTT